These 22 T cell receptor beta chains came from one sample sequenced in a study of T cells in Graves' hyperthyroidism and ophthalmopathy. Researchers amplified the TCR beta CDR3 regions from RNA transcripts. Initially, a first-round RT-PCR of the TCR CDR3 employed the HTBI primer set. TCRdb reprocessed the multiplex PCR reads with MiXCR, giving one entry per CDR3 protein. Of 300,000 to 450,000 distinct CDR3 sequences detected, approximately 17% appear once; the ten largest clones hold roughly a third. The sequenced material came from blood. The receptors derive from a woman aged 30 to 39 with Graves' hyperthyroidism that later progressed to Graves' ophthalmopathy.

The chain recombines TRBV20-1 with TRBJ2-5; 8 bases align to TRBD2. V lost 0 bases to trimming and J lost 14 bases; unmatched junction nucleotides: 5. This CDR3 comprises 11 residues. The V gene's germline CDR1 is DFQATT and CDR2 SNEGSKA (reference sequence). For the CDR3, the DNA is TGCAGTGCTAGAGATTATAGCGGGGAATACTTC. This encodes CSARDYSGEYF.

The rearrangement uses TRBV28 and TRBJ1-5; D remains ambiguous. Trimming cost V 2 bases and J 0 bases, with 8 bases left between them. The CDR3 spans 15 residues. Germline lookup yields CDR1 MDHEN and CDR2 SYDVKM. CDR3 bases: TGTGCCAGCAGTTTACTCGAAAATAGCAATCAGCCCCAGCATTTT. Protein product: CASSLLENSNQPQHF.

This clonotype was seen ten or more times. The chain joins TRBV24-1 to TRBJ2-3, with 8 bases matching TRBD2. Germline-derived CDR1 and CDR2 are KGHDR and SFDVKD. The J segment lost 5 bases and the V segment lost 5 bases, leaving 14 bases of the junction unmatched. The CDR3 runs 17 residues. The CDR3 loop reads CATSGRGQAGVEDTQYF. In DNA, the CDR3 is TGTGCCACCAGTGGACGGGGACAAGCGGGAGTCGAAGATACGCAGTATTTT.

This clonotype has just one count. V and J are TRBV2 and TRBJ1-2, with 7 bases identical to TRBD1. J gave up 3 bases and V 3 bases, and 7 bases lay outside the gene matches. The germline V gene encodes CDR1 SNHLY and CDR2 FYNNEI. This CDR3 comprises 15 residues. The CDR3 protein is CASSDQSGQYYGYTF. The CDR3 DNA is TGTGCCAGCAGTGATCAGTCGGGACAGTACTATGGCTACACCTTC. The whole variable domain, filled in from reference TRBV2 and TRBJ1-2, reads EPEVTQTPSHQVTQMGQEVILRCVPISNHLYFYWYRQILGQKVEFLVSFYNNEISEKSEIFDDQFSVERPDGSNFTLKIRSTKLEDSAMYFCASSDQSGQYYGYTFGSGTRLTVV.

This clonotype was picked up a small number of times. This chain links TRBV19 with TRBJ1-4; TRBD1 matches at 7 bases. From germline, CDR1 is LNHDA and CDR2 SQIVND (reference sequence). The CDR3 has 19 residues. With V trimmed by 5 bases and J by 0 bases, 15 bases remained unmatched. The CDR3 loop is CASSLPGGGMSSTNEKLFF. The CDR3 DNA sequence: TGTGCCAGTAGTCTGCCAGGGGGAGGCATGTCGTCAACTAATGAAAAACTGTTTTTT. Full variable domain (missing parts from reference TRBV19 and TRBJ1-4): DGGITQSPKYLFRKEGQNVTLSCEQNLNHDAMYWYRQDPGQGLRLIYYSQIVNDFQKGDIAEGYSVSREKKESFPLTVTSAQKNPTAFYLCASSLPGGGMSSTNEKLFFGSGTQLSVL.

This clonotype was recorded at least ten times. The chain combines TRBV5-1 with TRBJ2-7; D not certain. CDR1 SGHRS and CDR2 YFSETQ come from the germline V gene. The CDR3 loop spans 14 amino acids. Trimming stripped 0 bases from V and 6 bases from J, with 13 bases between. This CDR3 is CASSLGRVGLEQYF. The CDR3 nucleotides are TGCGCCAGCAGCTTGGGACGCGTCGGGCTCGAGCAGTACTTC.

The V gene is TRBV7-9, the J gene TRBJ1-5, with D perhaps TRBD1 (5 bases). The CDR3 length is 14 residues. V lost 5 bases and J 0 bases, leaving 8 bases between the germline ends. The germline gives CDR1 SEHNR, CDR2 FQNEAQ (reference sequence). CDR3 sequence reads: CASSQGNSNQPQHF. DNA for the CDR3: TGTGCCAGCAGCCAGGGAAATAGCAATCAGCCCCAGCATTTT. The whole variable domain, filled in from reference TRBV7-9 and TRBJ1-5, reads DTGVSQNPRHKITKRGQNVTFRCDPISEHNRLYWYRQTLGQGPEFLTYFQNEAQLEKSRLLSDRFSAERPKGSFSTLEIQRTEQGDSAMYLCASSQGNSNQPQHFGDGTRLSIL.

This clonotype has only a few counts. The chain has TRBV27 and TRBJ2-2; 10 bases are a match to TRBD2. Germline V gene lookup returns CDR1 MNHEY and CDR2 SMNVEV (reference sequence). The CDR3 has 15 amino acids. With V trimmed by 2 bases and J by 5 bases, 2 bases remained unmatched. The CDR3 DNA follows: TGTGCCAGCAGTTTAGGGACTAGCGTTACCGGGGAGCTGTTTTTT. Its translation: CASSLGTSVTGELFF.

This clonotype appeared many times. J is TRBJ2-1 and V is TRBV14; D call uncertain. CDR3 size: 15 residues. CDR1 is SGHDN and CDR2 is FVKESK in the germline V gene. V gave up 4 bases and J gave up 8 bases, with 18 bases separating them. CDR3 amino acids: CASSLLFRNFHEQFF. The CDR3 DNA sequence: TGTGCCAGCAGCCTACTCTTTCGCAATTTCCATGAGCAGTTCTTC.

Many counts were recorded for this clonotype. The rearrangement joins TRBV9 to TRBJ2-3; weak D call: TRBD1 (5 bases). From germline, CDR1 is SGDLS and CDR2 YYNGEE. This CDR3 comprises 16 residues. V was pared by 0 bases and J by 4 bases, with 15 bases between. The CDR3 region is CASSVGDQGPADTQYF. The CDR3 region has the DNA TGTGCCAGCAGCGTAGGGGATCAGGGTCCGGCAGATACGCAGTATTTT.

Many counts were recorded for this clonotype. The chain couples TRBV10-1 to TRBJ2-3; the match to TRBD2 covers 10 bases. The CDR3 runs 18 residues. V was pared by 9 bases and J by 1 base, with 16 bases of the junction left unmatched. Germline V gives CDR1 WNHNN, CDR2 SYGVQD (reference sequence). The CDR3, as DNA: TGCGCCAGAACGCTACAACATCCTAGCGGGAGTTGCACAGATACGCAGTATTTT. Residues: CARTLQHPSGSCTDTQYF.

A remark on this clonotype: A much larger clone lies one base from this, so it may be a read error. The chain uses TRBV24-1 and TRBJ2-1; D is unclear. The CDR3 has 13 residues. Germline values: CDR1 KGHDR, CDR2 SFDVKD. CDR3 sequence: CATSEIGSNEQSF. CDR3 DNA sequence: TGTGCCACCAGTGAGATCGGGTCCAATGAGCAGTCCTTC.

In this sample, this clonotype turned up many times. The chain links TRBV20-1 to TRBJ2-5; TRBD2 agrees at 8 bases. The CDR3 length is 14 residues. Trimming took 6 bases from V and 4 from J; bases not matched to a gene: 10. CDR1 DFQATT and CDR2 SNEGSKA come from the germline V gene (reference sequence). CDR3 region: CSAARGGTLETQYF. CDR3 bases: TGCAGTGCCGCCCGCGGGGGGACTCTAGAGACCCAGTACTTC.

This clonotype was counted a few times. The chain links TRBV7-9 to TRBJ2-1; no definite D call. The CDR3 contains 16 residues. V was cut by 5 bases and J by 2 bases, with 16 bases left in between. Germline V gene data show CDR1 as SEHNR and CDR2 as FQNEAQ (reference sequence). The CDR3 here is CASSPNIPGAYNEQFF. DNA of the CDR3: TGTGCCAGCAGCCCAAACATCCCGGGCGCCTACAATGAGCAGTTCTTC.

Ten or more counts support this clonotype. The CDR3 DNA is TGTGCCAGCAGCTTAGATCCGGGGGTACCCACTGAAGCTTTCTTT. As protein: CASSLDPGVPTEAFF. The chain couples TRBV11-2 to TRBJ1-1, with D perhaps matching TRBD1 (5 bases). The V gene lost 0 bases and the J gene lost 4 bases, with 12 bases spanning the gap. The CDR3 extends over 15 amino acids. Germline V gives CDR1 SGHAT, CDR2 FQNNGV.

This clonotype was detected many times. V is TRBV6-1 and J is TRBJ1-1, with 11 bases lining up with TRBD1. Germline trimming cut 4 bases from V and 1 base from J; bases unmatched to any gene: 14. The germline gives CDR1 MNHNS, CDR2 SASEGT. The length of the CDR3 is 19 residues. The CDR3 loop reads CASSGIFGWTGGWNTEAFF. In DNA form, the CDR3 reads TGTGCCAGCAGTGGAATCTTCGGGTGGACAGGGGGCTGGAACACTGAAGCTTTCTTT.

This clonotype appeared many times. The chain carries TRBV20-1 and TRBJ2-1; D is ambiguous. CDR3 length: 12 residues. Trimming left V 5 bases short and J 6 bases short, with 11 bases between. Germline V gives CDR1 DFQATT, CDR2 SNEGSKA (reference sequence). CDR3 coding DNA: TGCAGTGCTTCCCAGGAGTTCAATGAGCAGTTCTTC. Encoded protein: CSASQEFNEQFF.

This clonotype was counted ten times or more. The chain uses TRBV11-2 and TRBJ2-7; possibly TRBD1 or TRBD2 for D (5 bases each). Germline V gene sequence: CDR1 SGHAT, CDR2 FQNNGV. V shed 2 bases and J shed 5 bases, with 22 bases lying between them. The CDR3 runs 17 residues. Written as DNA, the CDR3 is TGTGCCAGCAGCTTATATTCGGTCGGGGCGATTGAAGACGAGCAGTACTTC. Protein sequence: CASSLYSVGAIEDEQYF.

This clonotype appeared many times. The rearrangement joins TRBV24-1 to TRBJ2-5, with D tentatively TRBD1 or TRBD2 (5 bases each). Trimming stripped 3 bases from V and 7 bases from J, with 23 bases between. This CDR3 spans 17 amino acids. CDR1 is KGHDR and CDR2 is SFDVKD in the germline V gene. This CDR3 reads CATSDNPGRTFGRTQYF. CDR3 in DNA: TGTGCCACCAGTGATAACCCGGGACGAACCTTCGGTCGGACCCAGTACTTC.

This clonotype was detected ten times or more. CDR3 DNA sequence: TGTGCCAGCAGGGAGCGGGACAGGGGGTCGGGTGAGCAGTTCTTC. It translates to CASRERDRGSGEQFF. V is TRBV12-3 or TRBV12-4 and J is TRBJ2-1, with 11 positions matching TRBD1. This CDR3 contains 15 residues. Losses at the gene ends were 6 bases for V and 9 bases for J; bases not matched to a gene: 10.

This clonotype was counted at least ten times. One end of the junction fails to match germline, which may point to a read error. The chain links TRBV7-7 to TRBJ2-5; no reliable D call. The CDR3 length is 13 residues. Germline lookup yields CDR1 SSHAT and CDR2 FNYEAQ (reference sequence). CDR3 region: CASSQTPSETQYF. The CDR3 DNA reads TGTGCTAGCAGCCAAACCCCTAGTGAGACCCAGTACTTC.

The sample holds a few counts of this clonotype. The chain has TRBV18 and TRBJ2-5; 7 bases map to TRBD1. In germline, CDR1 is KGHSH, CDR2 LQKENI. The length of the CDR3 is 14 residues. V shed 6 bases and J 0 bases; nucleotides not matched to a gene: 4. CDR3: CASSRQGNQETQYF. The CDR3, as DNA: TGTGCCAGCTCCCGACAGGGTAACCAAGAGACCCAGTACTTC.